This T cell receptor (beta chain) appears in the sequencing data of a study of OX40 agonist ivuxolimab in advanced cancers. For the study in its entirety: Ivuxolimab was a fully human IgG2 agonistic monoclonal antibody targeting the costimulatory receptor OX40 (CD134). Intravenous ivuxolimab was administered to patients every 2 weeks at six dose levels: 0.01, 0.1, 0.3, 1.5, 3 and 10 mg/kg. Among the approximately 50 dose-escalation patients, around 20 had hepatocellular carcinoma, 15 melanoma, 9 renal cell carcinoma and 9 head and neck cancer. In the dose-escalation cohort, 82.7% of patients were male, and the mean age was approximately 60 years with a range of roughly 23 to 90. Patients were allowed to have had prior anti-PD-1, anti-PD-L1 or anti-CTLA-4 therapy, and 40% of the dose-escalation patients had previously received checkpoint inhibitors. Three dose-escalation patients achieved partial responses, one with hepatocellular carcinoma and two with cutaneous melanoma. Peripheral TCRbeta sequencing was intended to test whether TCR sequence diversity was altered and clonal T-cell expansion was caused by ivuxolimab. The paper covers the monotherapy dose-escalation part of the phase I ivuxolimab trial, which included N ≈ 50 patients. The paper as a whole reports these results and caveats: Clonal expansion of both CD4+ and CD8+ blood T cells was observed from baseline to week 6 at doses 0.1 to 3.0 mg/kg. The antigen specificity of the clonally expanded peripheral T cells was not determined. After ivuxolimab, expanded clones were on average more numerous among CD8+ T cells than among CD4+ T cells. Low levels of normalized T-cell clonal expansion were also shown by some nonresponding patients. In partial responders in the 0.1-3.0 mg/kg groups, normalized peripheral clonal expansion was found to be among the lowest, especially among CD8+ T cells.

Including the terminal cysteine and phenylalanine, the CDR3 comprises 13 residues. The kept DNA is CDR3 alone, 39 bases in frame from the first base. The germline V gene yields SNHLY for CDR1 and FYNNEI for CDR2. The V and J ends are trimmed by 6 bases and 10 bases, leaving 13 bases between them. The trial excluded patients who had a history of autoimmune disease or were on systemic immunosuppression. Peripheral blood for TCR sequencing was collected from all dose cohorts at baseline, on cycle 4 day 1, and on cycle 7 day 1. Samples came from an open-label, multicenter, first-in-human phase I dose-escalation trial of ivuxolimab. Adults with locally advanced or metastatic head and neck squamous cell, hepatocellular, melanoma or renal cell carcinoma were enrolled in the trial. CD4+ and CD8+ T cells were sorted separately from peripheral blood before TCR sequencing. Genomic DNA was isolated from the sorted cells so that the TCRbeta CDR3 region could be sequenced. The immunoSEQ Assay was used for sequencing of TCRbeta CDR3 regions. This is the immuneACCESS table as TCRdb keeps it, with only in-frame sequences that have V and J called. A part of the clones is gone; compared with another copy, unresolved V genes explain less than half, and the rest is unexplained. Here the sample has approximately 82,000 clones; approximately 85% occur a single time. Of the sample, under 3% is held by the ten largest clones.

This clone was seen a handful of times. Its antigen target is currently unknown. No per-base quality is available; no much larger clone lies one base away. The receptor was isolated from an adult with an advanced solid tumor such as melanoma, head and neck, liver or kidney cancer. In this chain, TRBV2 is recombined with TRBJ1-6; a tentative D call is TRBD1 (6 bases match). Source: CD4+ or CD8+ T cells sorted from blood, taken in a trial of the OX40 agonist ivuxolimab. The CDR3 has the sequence CASRASGESPLHF. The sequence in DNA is TGTGCCAGCAGGGCCTCAGGGGAATCACCCCTCCACTTT.